This TCR beta chain was sequenced for a study of CD8+ T cells in alopecia areata. With regard to this clone: Antigen unknown.

cDNA reverse transcribed from extracted RNA served as the sequencing template. Profiled with immunoSEQ multiplex PCR; TCRdb holds only in-frame clones, not every one. This table has some 200,000 clones, 50% to 75% appearing once. Germline CDR1 reads MNHEY; CDR2 reads SVGAGI. CDR3 size: 13 residues. V was cut by 0 bases and J by 3 bases, with 5 bases left in between. Notes on the study in general: Scalp sequencing captures resident alphabeta T cells of normal skin too.

Sampling of alopecia areata patients yielded lesional scalp punch biopsies as well as peripheral blood. The starting material was CD4+ T cells sorted from blood, obtained at week 0. V usage is TRBV6-5 and J usage is TRBJ1-2, with unresolved D. This TCR came from a human donor with alopecia areata. The CDR3 is CASSYSRDYGYTF. The DNA for the CDR3 is TGTGCCAGCAGTTACTCACGGGACTATGGCTACACCTTC.